The subject of this entry is one TCR beta chain. Its specificity is not known. The data derive from a study of T cells after yellow fever vaccination. Study background: Where fractions had low cell numbers, libraries were prepared from them with the SMART-Seq v4 Ultra Low Input RNA kit.

CDR1 and CDR2 from the germline V gene are SGHTA and FQGTGA. The V gene end was trimmed by 2 bases and the J gene end by 2 bases; junction bases not matched to a gene: 3. The CDR3 is 14 residues long. Study results and limitations: Only a minor proportion of clonotypes was detected across both CD4 and CD8 compartments. FACS-sorted repertoires might harbor abundant contaminating clonotypes from the bulk population.

As TCR cDNA was made by 5'RACE template switching, a universal primer site and UMIs were added. TCRdb reprocessed the 5' RACE reads via MiXCR and lists one record per CDR3 protein. The table lists some 390,000 distinct CDR3 sequences, more than 5.5% of them singletons. The J gene is TRBJ2-7, the V gene TRBV7-3, with 7 bases that match TRBD1. The sequence came from a man aged 25-40 years who received the YFV17D yellow fever vaccine. The sample here was PBMCs, taken 5 days after the yellow fever booster vaccination. CDR3 amino acids: CASSLGTDPYEQYF. CDR3 DNA: TGTGCCAGCAGCTTAGGGACAGATCCCTACGAGCAGTACTTC.